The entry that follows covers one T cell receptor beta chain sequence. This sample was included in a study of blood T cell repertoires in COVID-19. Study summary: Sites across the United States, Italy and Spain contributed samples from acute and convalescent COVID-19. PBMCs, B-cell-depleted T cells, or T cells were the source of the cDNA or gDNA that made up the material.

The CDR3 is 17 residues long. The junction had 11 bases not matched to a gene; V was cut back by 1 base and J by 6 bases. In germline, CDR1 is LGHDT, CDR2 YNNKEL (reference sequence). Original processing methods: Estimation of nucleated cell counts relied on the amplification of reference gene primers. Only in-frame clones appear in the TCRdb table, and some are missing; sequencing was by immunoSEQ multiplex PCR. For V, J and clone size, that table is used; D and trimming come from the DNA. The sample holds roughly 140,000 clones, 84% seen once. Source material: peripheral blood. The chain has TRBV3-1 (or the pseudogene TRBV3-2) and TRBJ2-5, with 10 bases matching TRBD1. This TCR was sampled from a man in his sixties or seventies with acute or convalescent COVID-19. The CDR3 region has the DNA TGTGCCAGCAGCCAAGTTTTCCCCCGGGACAGGGGAAAGACCCAGTACTTC. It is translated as CASSQVFPRDRGKTQYF.